This is a list of T cell receptor beta chains from one sample in a study of cytomegalovirus exposure and HLA in healthy donors. Repertoires were generated with immunoSEQ multiplex PCR, while TCRdb's copy carries only in-frame clones and drops some. The sample includes about 160,000 clones, almost 80% of them seen just once. The sequencing input was PBMCs. These receptors were collected from a man under 40 in good health and CMV-seronegative. Each CDR3 is given with its conserved first and last residue. D genes are given only for firm matches. Not all rows give a size; the values are once, few, many and, for expanded clones, a class.

j_gene	len	abundance	d_gene	v_gene	CDR3aa	CDR3nt
TRBJ2-2	11	-	-	TRBV19	CASQGTGELFF	TGTGCCAGTCAGGGGACCGGGGAGCTGTTTTTT
TRBJ2-1	13	-	TRBD2	TRBV30	CAWTPPGAGGSIF	TGTGCCTGGACCCCCCCAGGAGCGGGAGGATCTATCTTC
TRBJ1-2	15	-	TRBD1	TRBV9	CASSTPGTGVYGYTF	TGTGCCAGCAGCACTCCCGGGACAGGGGTCTATGGCTACACCTTC
TRBJ1-4	13	-	-	TRBV4-3	CASSQDAGVGLFF	TGCGCCAGCAGCCAAGACGCGGGGGTAGGGCTGTTTTTT
TRBJ2-7	13	-	TRBD1	TRBV6-1	CASSDRDTTGEYF	TGTGCCAGCAGTGACCGGGACACCACAGGGGAGTACTTC
TRBJ1-5	15	few	TRBD1	TRBV5-8	CASSLDGTGDRAQHF	TGTGCCAGCAGCTTGGATGGGACAGGGGACCGGGCCCAGCATTTT
TRBJ2-3	17	once	TRBD1	TRBV7-2	CASSLARGQASTDTQYF	TGTGCCAGCAGCTTAGCAAGGGGACAGGCGAGCACAGATACGCAGTATTTT
TRBJ1-5	14	-	-	TRBV10-3	CAISRTVSNQPQHF	TGTGCCATCAGTAGGACAGTTAGCAATCAGCCCCAGCATTTT
TRBJ2-2	14	-	-	TRBV13	CASSGRPNTGELFF	TGTGCCAGCAGCGGGAGACCGAACACCGGGGAGCTGTTTTTT
TRBJ2-7	13	-	-	TRBV30	CAWSYGRAAEQYF	TGTGCCTGGAGTTACGGCAGGGCTGCCGAGCAGTACTTC
TRBJ2-1	15	-	TRBD1	TRBV7-2	CASSIDRGSYNEQFF	TGTGCCAGCAGCATCGACAGGGGGTCTTACAATGAGCAGTTCTTC
TRBJ2-1	17	-	TRBD2	TRBV9	CASSVFSGRAGGNEQFF	TGTGCCAGCAGCGTATTTAGCGGGAGGGCCGGGGGCAATGAGCAGTTCTTC
TRBJ2-3	13	-	-	TRBV6-5	CASTRRGADTQYF	TGTGCCAGCACCCGAAGAGGTGCAGATACGCAGTATTTT
TRBJ2-7	15	-	TRBD1	TRBV6-5	CASSWGQGAYAEQYF	TGTGCCAGCAGTTGGGGACAGGGGGCGTACGCCGAGCAGTACTTC
TRBJ2-7	14	once	-	TRBV5-4	CASSLGGGTYEQYF	TGTGCCAGCAGCTTGGGTGGGGGGACCTACGAGCAGTACTTC
TRBJ1-1	15	-	-	TRBV28	CASSLVGPTRLVAFF	TGTGCCAGCAGTTTAGTGGGGCCCACGAGGCTTGTAGCTTTCTTT
TRBJ1-4	16	once	-	TRBV5-1	CASSLGTGTTNEKLFF	TGCGCCAGCAGCTTGGGGACGGGGACAACTAATGAAAAACTGTTTTTT
TRBJ1-2	14	-	-	TRBV6-5	CASSYGFGGYGYTF	TGTGCCAGCAGTTACGGTTTCGGCGGCTATGGCTACACCTTC
TRBJ1-2	13	-	-	TRBV2	CASTPGTNYGYTF	TGTGCCAGCACCCCGGGGACTAACTATGGCTACACCTTC
TRBJ2-7	12	-	TRBD1	TRBV30	CAWSQQGAEQYF	TGTGCCTGGAGCCAACAGGGGGCCGAGCAGTACTTC
TRBJ2-7	15	-	-	TRBV25-1	CASSGGFKSTYEQYF	TGTGCCAGCAGCGGGGGTTTTAAGTCAACCTACGAGCAGTACTTC
TRBJ1-5	14	-	-	TRBV28	CASSGRDNLMPQHF	TGTGCCAGCAGTGGCCGGGACAATTTGATGCCCCAGCATTTT
TRBJ2-7	14	-	TRBD1	TRBV6-5	CASSISDRGYEQYF	TGTGCCAGCAGTATCTCCGACAGGGGCTACGAGCAGTACTTC
TRBJ2-1	17	-	TRBD2	TRBV5-6	CASSFGTGGSSYNEQFF	TGTGCCAGCAGCTTTGGTACGGGAGGGAGCTCCTACAATGAGCAGTTCTTC
TRBJ2-1	17	-	TRBD2	TRBV27	CASSWFGRGASNNEQFF	TGTGCCAGCAGTTGGTTCGGGAGGGGCGCTTCCAACAATGAGCAGTTCTTC
TRBJ1-1	12	-	-	TRBV11-2	CASSQDLTEAFF	TGTGCCAGCAGCCAGGACTTGACTGAAGCTTTCTTT
TRBJ2-7	13	-	-	TRBV30	CAWNKGTLDEQYF	TGTGCCTGGAATAAGGGGACTCTCGACGAGCAGTACTTC
TRBJ1-6	14	-	-	TRBV27	CASSFPGSNSPLHF	TGTGCCAGCAGTTTTCCAGGGTCAAATTCACCCCTCCACTTT
TRBJ2-1	16	-	TRBD2	TRBV6-5	CASSLGLAQGYNEQFF	TGTGCCAGCAGTTTGGGACTAGCTCAGGGATACAATGAGCAGTTCTTC
TRBJ2-1	16	-	TRBD2	TRBV6-1	CASSVLSGGDLNEQFF	TGTGCCAGCAGTGTCCTTAGCGGGGGCGACCTCAATGAGCAGTTCTTC
TRBJ1-5	15	once	TRBD1	TRBV9	CASSVGQDSNQPQHF	TGTGCCAGCAGCGTTGGACAGGATAGCAATCAGCCCCAGCATTTT
TRBJ2-1	15	-	-	TRBV5-1	CASSLASSSYNEQFF	TGCGCCAGCAGCTTGGCCTCGAGCTCCTACAATGAGCAGTTCTTC
TRBJ1-3	15	-	-	TRBV28	CASSPDSDSGNTIYF	TGTGCCAGCAGCCCAGACAGCGACTCTGGAAACACCATATATTTT
TRBJ2-3	15	-	-	TRBV4-3	CASSQESRQSDTQYF	TGCGCCAGCAGCCAAGAGTCCCGACAGTCAGATACGCAGTATTTT
TRBJ1-1	16	-	-	TRBV4-1	CASSQEAGMLETEAFF	TGCGCCAGCAGCCAAGAGGCAGGGATGTTAGAAACTGAAGCTTTCTTT
TRBJ2-7	15	few	-	TRBV18	CASSPLKDSSYEQYF	TGTGCCAGCTCACCGCTAAAGGACAGCTCCTACGAGCAGTACTTC
TRBJ2-2	15	-	-	TRBV15	CATSTRVTHTGELFF	TGTGCCACCAGTACCAGGGTTACTCACACCGGGGAGCTGTTTTTT
TRBJ2-3	19	-	TRBD2	TRBV6-1	CASSDTPGTSGTSRDTQYF	TGTGCCAGCAGTGATACCCCCGGGACTAGCGGGACAAGTAGAGATACGCAGTATTTT
TRBJ2-7	13	-	-	TRBV4-1	CASTGLNSYEQYF	TGCGCCAGCACGGGACTGAACTCCTACGAGCAGTACTTC
TRBJ1-4	14	-	TRBD1	TRBV6-1	CASTSGGSNEKLFF	TGTGCCAGCACTTCAGGGGGTTCTAATGAAAAACTGTTTTTT
TRBJ1-1	14	-	-	TRBV6-5	CASSSTYRDTEAFF	TGTGCCAGCAGTTCAACCTACAGGGACACTGAAGCTTTCTTT
TRBJ2-5	15	few	TRBD2	TRBV9	CASSVGNSGAETQYF	TGTGCCAGCAGCGTAGGGAATAGCGGGGCAGAGACCCAGTACTTC
TRBJ1-1	11	-	-	TRBV30	CAWRVAGSAFF	TGTGCCTGGAGGGTCGCAGGGTCGGCTTTCTTT
TRBJ1-6	15	-	-	TRBV6-5	CASTSRSSYNSPLHF	TGTGCCAGCACTTCAAGGAGCTCCTATAATTCACCCCTCCACTTT
TRBJ1-4	16	-	TRBD1	TRBV28	CASSPRPRGRDEKLFF	TGTGCCAGCAGTCCACGCCCCAGGGGGCGGGATGAAAAACTGTTTTTT
TRBJ2-1	16	-	TRBD2	TRBV15	CATSPTSGSSYNEQFF	TGTGCCACCAGCCCCACTAGCGGGAGTTCGTATAATGAGCAGTTCTTC